This TCR beta chain was sequenced in a study of CD8+ T cells in alopecia areata. Study background: Treated patients took oral tofacitinib at 5 to 10 mg twice daily. Findings and caveats of the study: Clonality was higher in lesional than normal scalp, especially in alopecia totalis/universalis.

Trimming stripped 2 bases from V and 3 bases from J, with 16 bases between. The CDR3 is 15 residues long. CDR1 and CDR2 (germline): GTSNPN, SVGIG (reference sequence). Investigators isolated RNA and reverse transcribed it into cDNA to act as the sequencing template. The assay was immunoSEQ multiplex PCR, and TCRdb's table has in-frame clones only and misses some. Here the sample spans about 91,000 clones, around two fifths being singletons. Details on this clone: Its target is not known.

PBMC-derived CD4+ and CD8+ T cells were sorted. The rearrangement uses TRBV30 and TRBJ1-1; tentatively, D is TRBD1 (6 bases). The receptor was isolated from a human donor with alopecia areata. The specimen sequenced was CD4+ T cells sorted from blood. The CDR3 DNA reads TGTGCCTGGAGTAAGGGCCTCGGGGGGCACACTGAAGCTTTCTTT. Its protein is CAWSKGLGGHTEAFF.